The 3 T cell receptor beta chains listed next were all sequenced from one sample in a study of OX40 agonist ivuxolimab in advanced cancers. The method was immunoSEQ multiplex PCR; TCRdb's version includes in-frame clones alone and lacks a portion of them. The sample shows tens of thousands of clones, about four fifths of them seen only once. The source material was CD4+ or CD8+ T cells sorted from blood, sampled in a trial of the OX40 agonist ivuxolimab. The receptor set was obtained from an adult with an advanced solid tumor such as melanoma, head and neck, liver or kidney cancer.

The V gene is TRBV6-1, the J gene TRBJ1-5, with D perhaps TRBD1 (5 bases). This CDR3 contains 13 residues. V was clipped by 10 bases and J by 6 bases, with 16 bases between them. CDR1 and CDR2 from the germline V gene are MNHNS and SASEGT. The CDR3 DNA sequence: TGTGCCACCCTGGGGCAGGGACCTCAGCCCCAGCATTTT. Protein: CATLGQGPQPQHF.

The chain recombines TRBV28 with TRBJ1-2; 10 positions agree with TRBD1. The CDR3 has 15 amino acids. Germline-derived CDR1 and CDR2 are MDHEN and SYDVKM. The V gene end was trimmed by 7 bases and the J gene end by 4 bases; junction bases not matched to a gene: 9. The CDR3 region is CASNTGQGVFYGYTF. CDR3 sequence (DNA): TGTGCCAGCAATACCGGACAGGGGGTATTCTATGGCTACACCTTC.

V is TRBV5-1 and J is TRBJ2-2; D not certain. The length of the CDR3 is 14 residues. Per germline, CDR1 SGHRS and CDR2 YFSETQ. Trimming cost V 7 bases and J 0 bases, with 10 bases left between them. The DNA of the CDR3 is TGCGCCAGCGGTCTTGACGCGAACACCGGGGAGCTGTTTTTT. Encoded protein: CASGLDANTGELFF. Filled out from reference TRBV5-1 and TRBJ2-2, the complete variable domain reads KAGVTQTPRYLIKTRGQQVTLSCSPISGHRSVSWYQQTPGQGLQFLFEYFSETQRNKGNFPGRFSGRQFSNSRSEMNVSTLELGDSALYLCASGLDANTGELFFGEGSRLTVL.